This TCR beta chain was captured in a study of OX40 agonist ivuxolimab in advanced cancers. In germline, CDR1 is SGHVS, CDR2 FQNEAQ. The CDR3 length is 16 residues. V was cut by 4 bases and J by 8 bases, with 21 bases left in between. Clones were sequenced by immunoSEQ multiplex PCR, and TCRdb holds only the in-frame ones, with some missing. The table includes about 64,000 clones, over 75% detected once. The source of this sequence is an adult with an advanced solid tumor such as melanoma, head and neck, liver or kidney cancer. Sample: CD4+ or CD8+ T cells sorted from blood, taken in a trial of the OX40 agonist ivuxolimab. V and J are TRBV7-8 and TRBJ2-1; possibly TRBD1 for D (6 bases). The CDR3 DNA follows: TGTGCCAGCAGCTCTCCGGACGTCGTAGCAGGGGATGAGCAGTTCTTC. This translates into CASSSPDVVAGDEQFF.